The rows below give T cell receptor beta chains drawn from one sample of a study of T cell responses to AZD1222 COVID-19 vaccine. Clones were sequenced by immunoSEQ multiplex PCR, and TCRdb holds only the in-frame ones, with some missing. The sample carries 90,000 to 130,000 clones, about 85% recorded once. The sample consisted of peripheral blood, taken on day 0 of AZD1222 vaccination. The receptors come from an adult in good health. CDR3s include the opening cysteine and the closing phenylalanine or tryptophan. The D gene is left open where the match is weak. Clone size appears in some rows only: once, few, many, or a class for an expanded clone.

abundance	v_gene	d_gene	j_gene	CDR3aa	CDR3nt
NA	TRBV7-9	NA	TRBJ1-5	CASSLEPRGEPQHF	TGTGCCAGCAGCTTAGAGCCCCGGGGGGAGCCCCAGCATTTT
NA	TRBV7-2	TRBD2	TRBJ2-1	CASSPQSGGPPYNEQFF	TGTGCCAGCAGCCCCCAGAGCGGGGGTCCCCCCTACAATGAGCAGTTCTTC
few	TRBV22-1	NA	TRBJ1-5	CPGSPRAPRYQPQHF	TGTCCTGGGAGCCCGAGGGCTCCAAGGTATCAGCCCCAGCATTTT
NA	TRBV6-2/TRBV6-3	NA	TRBJ1-5	CASSPEGQPQHF	TGTGCCAGCAGTCCCGAGGGTCAGCCCCAGCATTTT
NA	TRBV12-3/TRBV12-4	NA	TRBJ2-7	CASSFFGNSEQYF	TGTGCCAGCAGTTTTTTTGGCAACAGCGAGCAGTACTTC
once	TRBV18	NA	TRBJ2-1	CASSPVGGRSNEQFF	TGTGCCAGCTCACCCGTGGGGGGGCGTTCGAATGAGCAGTTCTTC
NA	TRBV21-1	NA	TRBJ2-7	CASSKSETNSYEQYF	TGTGCCAGCAGCAAAAGCGAGACAAACTCCTACGAGCAGTACTTC
NA	TRBV29-1	NA	TRBJ1-4	CSVGAGEAEKLFF	TGCAGCGTTGGGGCAGGGGAGGCTGAAAAACTGTTTTTT
NA	TRBV19	NA	TRBJ1-2	CASSIRKTVVTNYGYTF	TGTGCCAGTAGTATCCGCAAGACAGTCGTAACTAACTATGGCTACACCTTC
NA	TRBV7-3	NA	TRBJ2-3	CASSLQGGYTDTQYF	TGTGCCAGCAGCCTACAGGGCGGGTACACAGATACGCAGTATTTT
once	TRBV28	NA	TRBJ1-2	CASTTLRGNYGYTF	TGTGCCAGCACCACCCTTAGGGGGAACTATGGCTACACCTTC
NA	TRBV28	NA	TRBJ2-7	CASSLREEQYF	TGTGCCAGCAGCCTGCGAGAGGAGCAGTACTTC
NA	TRBV7-2	NA	TRBJ1-6	CASSFSMTFTYNSPLHF	TGTGCCAGCAGCTTCTCGATGACTTTCACCTATAATTCACCCCTCCACTTT
NA	TRBV19	NA	TRBJ1-3	CASSYRVVKTIYF	TGTGCCAGTAGTTACAGGGTCGTTAAAACCATATATTTT
NA	TRBV5-1	TRBD1	TRBJ2-7	CASSLGGGQADSYEQYF	TGCGCCAGCAGCTTGGGAGGGGGACAGGCCGACTCCTACGAGCAGTACTTC
NA	TRBV7-2	NA	TRBJ2-5	CASTGGRYQETQYF	TGTGCCAGCACTGGCGGGCGTTACCAAGAGACCCAGTACTTC
NA	TRBV6-5	NA	TRBJ2-4	CASGPQGFKNIQYF	TGTGCCAGCGGCCCTCAAGGGTTTAAAAACATTCAGTACTTC
once	TRBV5-6	NA	TRBJ2-7	CASSGISGDEQYF	TGTGCCAGCAGCGGGATCTCGGGGGACGAGCAGTACTTC
NA	TRBV11-1	TRBD1	TRBJ1-1	CASSLADRAAFF	TGTGCCAGCAGCTTAGCGGACAGGGCAGCTTTCTTT
NA	TRBV30	TRBD2	TRBJ2-2	CACQPLGGEGLDCTGELFF	TGTGCCTGCCAACCCTTGGGAGGGGAGGGCCTAGATTGCACCGGGGAGCTGTTTTTT
NA	TRBV27	TRBD1	TRBJ2-2	CASSLMGQGAMSTGELFF	TGTGCCAGCAGTTTAATGGGACAGGGGGCGATGAGCACCGGGGAGCTGTTTTTT
NA	TRBV10-1	TRBD1	TRBJ1-1	CASSDTGTGPGTEAFF	TGCGCCAGCAGTGACACCGGGACAGGGCCGGGGACTGAAGCTTTCTTT
NA	TRBV5-6	NA	TRBJ2-2	CASSGRDQPITGELFF	TGTGCCAGCAGCGGCCGGGACCAGCCTATCACCGGGGAGCTGTTTTTT
NA	TRBV19	TRBD1	TRBJ1-2	CASSIGTGYGYTF	TGTGCCAGTAGCATAGGGACAGGCTATGGCTACACCTTC
NA	TRBV7-9	NA	TRBJ1-3	CASSRQGNTIYF	TGTGCCAGCAGCCGTCAGGGAAACACCATATATTTT
NA	TRBV2	NA	TRBJ1-6	CASSSWHGTRRSGSYNSPLHF	TGTGCCAGCAGCTCCTGGCATGGGACAAGGCGGTCCGGCTCCTATAATTCACCCCTCCACTTT
NA	TRBV30	NA	TRBJ1-2	CAWIGADYGYTF	TGTGCCTGGATCGGGGCAGATTATGGCTACACCTTC
NA	TRBV9	NA	TRBJ2-7	CASSPSRGGTGDYEQYF	TGTGCCAGCAGCCCGAGTAGGGGGGGGACAGGTGACTACGAGCAGTACTTC
once	TRBV5-5	TRBD1	TRBJ1-2	CASSSPPDRGDGYTF	TGTGCCAGCAGCTCCCCACCCGACAGGGGGGATGGCTACACCTTC
NA	TRBV6-5	NA	TRBJ2-5	CASSRALAQETQYF	TGTGCCAGCAGTCGGGCTTTAGCCCAAGAGACCCAGTACTTC
NA	TRBV9	NA	TRBJ1-2	CASSSPANYGYTF	TGTGCCAGCAGCTCACCCGCTAACTATGGCTACACCTTC
NA	TRBV5-1	NA	TRBJ1-3	CASSPGPAGGNTIYF	TGCGCCAGCAGCCCGGGGCCTGCGGGTGGAAACACCATATATTTT
few	TRBV6-5	TRBD1	TRBJ1-4	CASSYSGGLANEKLFF	TGTGCCAGCAGTTACTCAGGGGGCCTGGCTAATGAAAAACTGTTTTTT
NA	TRBV7-2	TRBD2	TRBJ2-1	CASSLGPPSSGGAVEQFF	TGTGCCAGCAGCTTAGGGCCCCCCTCTAGCGGGGGGGCCGTTGAGCAGTTCTTC
NA	TRBV24-1	NA	TRBJ2-3	CATSDLGDSTDTQYF	TGTGCCACCAGTGATTTAGGGGACAGCACAGATACGCAGTATTTT
NA	TRBV27	NA	TRBJ2-7	CASRWTGTGSSYEQYF	TGTGCCAGCAGATGGACCGGGACTGGTAGCTCCTACGAGCAGTACTTC
NA	TRBV9	TRBD2	TRBJ2-2	CASSVLGGLAGYTGELFF	TGTGCCAGCAGCGTTTTAGGGGGACTAGCGGGATACACCGGGGAGCTGTTTTTT
NA	TRBV4-3	TRBD1	TRBJ1-2	CASSPTGNYGYTF	TGCGCCAGCAGCCCGACAGGGAACTATGGCTACACCTTC
once	TRBV19	TRBD2	TRBJ2-5	CASRVSSGGTQETQYF	TGTGCCAGTAGGGTTTCTAGCGGGGGGACCCAAGAGACCCAGTACTTC
NA	TRBV28	NA	TRBJ2-7	CASRPAGVSYEQYF	TGTGCCAGCAGACCCGCTGGGGTATCCTACGAGCAGTACTTC